The rows below give T cell receptor beta chains drawn from one sample of a study of lymphopenia after photon versus proton radiotherapy. The repertoire was sequenced with immunoSEQ multiplex PCR; TCRdb's copy has only in-frame clones and lacks some. The sample lists tens of thousands of clones, about 82% seen once, with 10% to 13% in the top ten. Source: peripheral blood, taken from a patient treated with proton-based radiotherapy. These receptors came from a woman in her 70s with pancreatic cancer. Some clones in this sample may be carry-over from other donors' samples. Both conserved end residues are part of each CDR3. The D gene is left open where the match is weak. Not all rows give a size; the values are once, few, many and, for expanded clones, a class.

clone size	J gene	V gene	D gene	CDR3 DNA	CDR3 protein
-	TRBJ2-2	TRBV9	TRBD2	TGTGCCAGCAGCGTAGGAACTAGCGGGATTACCGGGGAGCTGTTTTTT	CASSVGTSGITGELFF
few	TRBJ1-2	TRBV28	-	TGTGCCAGCAGTCCTACGACAGGTTCCCTCTATGGCTACACCTTC	CASSPTTGSLYGYTF
once	TRBJ2-7	TRBV15	-	TGTGCCACCAGCAGAGATCAGGGCTACGAGCAGTACTTC	CATSRDQGYEQYF
-	TRBJ2-5	TRBV15	TRBD2	TGTGCCACCAGCAGATTCTCGGGAGGGCCGGAGACCCAGTACTTC	CATSRFSGGPETQYF
-	TRBJ2-5	TRBV4-2	TRBD2	TGTGCCAGCAGGGCGACTAGCGGGAGTCGAGAGACCCAGTACTTC	CASRATSGSRETQYF
-	TRBJ2-6	TRBV7-3	-	TGTGCCAGCAGCTCCGGACTGTTCTCTGGGGCCAACGTCCTGACTTTC	CASSSGLFSGANVLTF
-	TRBJ2-7	TRBV10-3	TRBD2	TGTGCCATCAGTCGGACTAGCGACTCCTACGAGCAGTACTTC	CAISRTSDSYEQYF
few	TRBJ1-1	TRBV14	-	TGTGCCAGCAGCCCCTTCGGGGTTAACACTGAAGCTTTCTTT	CASSPFGVNTEAFF
-	TRBJ2-7	TRBV5-1	-	TGCGCCAGCAGCGCCTCAGGCGAGCAGTACTTC	CASSASGEQYF
-	TRBJ1-3	TRBV28	-	TGTGCCAGCAGTCTGGGGACAACTGGAAACACCATATATTTT	CASSLGTTGNTIYF
-	TRBJ2-7	TRBV29-1	-	TGCAGCGTTGCTGAAGTACAGGGCTCCTACGAGCAGTACTTC	CSVAEVQGSYEQYF
-	TRBJ2-1	TRBV6-4	TRBD2	TGTGCCAGCAGTGTTATGGCAGCGGGAGGCAGCAATGAGCAGTTCTTC	CASSVMAAGGSNEQFF
once	TRBJ2-2	TRBV7-9	TRBD2	TGTGCCAGCAGCACGGGACTAGCGGGGGTCGGGGAGCTGTTTTTT	CASSTGLAGVGELFF
-	TRBJ2-3	TRBV5-1	-	TGCGCCAGCAGCTACGACAGTGCTAGCACAGATACGCAGTATTTT	CASSYDSASTDTQYF
once	TRBJ1-2	TRBV6-1	TRBD1	TGTGCCAGCAGAAGACTACAGGGGGTCGGTTACGGCTACACCTTC	CASRRLQGVGYGYTF
-	TRBJ1-5	TRBV19	-	TGTGCCAGTACTGGGACAACTAGCAATCAGCCCCAGCATTTT	CASTGTTSNQPQHF
-	TRBJ1-1	TRBV18	-	TGTGCCAGCTCACCAACGGGACCGATGAACACTGAAGCTTTCTTT	CASSPTGPMNTEAFF
-	TRBJ2-7	TRBV2	-	TGTGCCAGCAGTTACTCCTACGAGCAGTACTTC	CASSYSYEQYF
-	TRBJ2-7	TRBV6-6	-	TGTGCCAGCAGTTACTCAGACAGGTCTAGCTCCTACGAGCAGTACTTC	CASSYSDRSSSYEQYF
-	TRBJ2-7	TRBV9	-	TGTGCCAGCAGCGTAGGTTTCGGAGGCTACGAGCAGTACTTC	CASSVGFGGYEQYF
-	TRBJ1-5	TRBV6-6	-	TGTGCCAGCAGCAAACAGGGCTCCAATCAGCCCCAGCATTTT	CASSKQGSNQPQHF
-	TRBJ2-2	TRBV4-2	-	TGTGCCAGCAGCGCCTCTAACACCGGGGAGCTGTTTTTT	CASSASNTGELFF
-	TRBJ2-7	TRBV30	TRBD1	TGTGCCTGGAGTCCCCAGACCGGGACAGGGGTGTACGAGCAGTACTTC	CAWSPQTGTGVYEQYF
-	TRBJ1-1	TRBV19	TRBD1	TGTGCCAGTACTCGGACAGGAAACACTGAAGCTTTCTTT	CASTRTGNTEAFF
few	TRBJ2-2	TRBV7-9	-	TGTGCCAGCAGCGCCCGACTAGAATCGGCCGGGGAGCTGTTTTTT	CASSARLESAGELFF
medium-sized	TRBJ2-2	TRBV7-9	TRBD1	TGTGCCAGCAGCCCCTCCGGACAGGGGAACACCGGGGAGCTGTTTTTT	CASSPSGQGNTGELFF
-	TRBJ1-6	TRBV28	TRBD1	TGTGCCAGCAGTTTATCGGCCAGGGGGCGCATCCATTCACCCCTCCACTTT	CASSLSARGRIHSPLHF
-	TRBJ1-3	TRBV9	TRBD1	TGTGCCAGCAGCCTGACAGGGGACGGAAACACCATATATTTT	CASSLTGDGNTIYF
-	TRBJ2-7	TRBV5-1	-	TGCGCCAGCAGCTTGCGGCAGGGGTACGAGCAGTACTTC	CASSLRQGYEQYF
-	TRBJ1-5	TRBV6-6	-	TGTGCCAGCAGCCTTGCACAGGGTTCGGGGCCCCAGCATTTT	CASSLAQGSGPQHF
-	TRBJ1-4	TRBV19	TRBD1	TGTGCCAGTTCTTCGACAGGGGTCGGGGAAAAACTGTTTTTT	CASSSTGVGEKLFF
-	TRBJ1-2	TRBV19	-	TGTGCCAGTAGTATAAATCCAGGCTCCTATGGCTACACCTTC	CASSINPGSYGYTF
-	TRBJ2-7	TRBV14	-	TGTGCCAGCAGTCAAAACCTAGGGAACGAGCAGTACTTC	CASSQNLGNEQYF
-	TRBJ2-3	TRBV20-1	-	TGCAGTGCTAGAGAACAGGGAGAGTATTTT	CSAREQGEYF
-	TRBJ2-5	TRBV4-1	TRBD2	TGCGCCAGCAGCCAAACCGGGACTAGCGGACAAGAGACCCAGTACTTC	CASSQTGTSGQETQYF
-	TRBJ1-5	TRBV30	-	TGTGCCTGGAGCTCCATCGACAGAGACAATCAGCCCCAGCATTTT	CAWSSIDRDNQPQHF
-	TRBJ2-2	TRBV10-3	TRBD2	TGTGCCACGGGGACTAGCGGAAACACCGGGGAGCTGTTTTTT	CATGTSGNTGELFF
-	TRBJ1-2	TRBV4-1	-	TGCGCCAGCAGCCAAGGTGCCCTTATGGATGGCTACACCTTC	CASSQGALMDGYTF
-	TRBJ2-2	TRBV7-2	TRBD2	TGTGCCAGCAGTTTCCCCCCGGGCGGGAGTAAGGTCACCGGGGAGCTGTTTTTT	CASSFPPGGSKVTGELFF
-	TRBJ1-4	TRBV21-1	-	TGTGCCAGCAGCAAAGTTGGGGTTTTTAAAAGAGATGATGAAAAACTGTTTTTT	CASSKVGVFKRDDEKLFF
-	TRBJ1-3	TRBV11-2	TRBD1	TGTGCCAGCAGCTTAACAGGGGGCCGCTACTCTGGAAACACCATATATTTT	CASSLTGGRYSGNTIYF
-	TRBJ2-7	TRBV30	-	TGTGCCTGGAGTCCGACTAGCTCCTACGAGCAGTACTTC	CAWSPTSSYEQYF
-	TRBJ2-5	TRBV5-1	-	TGCGCCAGCAGCAGAGGACCGGGAACCCTCGGAGAAGAGACCCAGTACTTC	CASSRGPGTLGEETQYF
-	TRBJ2-7	TRBV7-8	-	TGTGCCAGCAGCCCTAGGACTAATTTCTACGAGCAGTACTTC	CASSPRTNFYEQYF
-	TRBJ2-5	TRBV7-2	TRBD1	TGTGCCAGCAGCGCACGACAGGGAACAGAGACCCAGTACTTC	CASSARQGTETQYF
-	TRBJ1-1	TRBV27	TRBD1	TGTGCCAGCAGAGGAACAGGGGGCACTGAAGCTTTCTTT	CASRGTGGTEAFF
-	TRBJ1-5	TRBV6-1	-	TGTGCCAGCACTTTGGGGGGTTGGGGCAATCAGCCCCAGCATTTT	CASTLGGWGNQPQHF
-	TRBJ2-3	TRBV7-9	-	TGTGCCAGCAGCTCCGAGCAACCCGGGACCCGCACAGATACGCAGTATTTT	CASSSEQPGTRTDTQYF
once	TRBJ2-5	TRBV5-6	TRBD2	TGTGCCAGCAGCCCCCCCCTAGCGGGACTAGAGACCCAGTACTTC	CASSPPLAGLETQYF
-	TRBJ2-5	TRBV10-2	TRBD2	TGCGCCAGCAGTGATTGGCTAGCGGGCTTCCAAGAGACCCAGTACTTC	CASSDWLAGFQETQYF
-	TRBJ2-7	TRBV6-6	TRBD2	TGTGCCAGCAGTAGATCTAGCGGGAGGGCAGGGGAGCAGTACTTC	CASSRSSGRAGEQYF
-	TRBJ2-2	TRBV9	-	TGTGCCAGCAGCGTTGGACAGAACACCGGGGAGCTGTTTTTT	CASSVGQNTGELFF
once	TRBJ2-7	TRBV23-1	-	TGCGCCAGCAGTCAAAAGATAAGGAACGAGCAGTACTTC	CASSQKIRNEQYF
-	TRBJ1-4	TRBV5-5	-	TGTGCCAGCAGCTTTTTGCCGGGTCCTAATGAAAAACTGTTTTTT	CASSFLPGPNEKLFF
few	TRBJ2-2	TRBV2	-	TGTGCCAGCAGTGAAGGGTTTGAGGCCCCCACCGGGGAGCTGTTTTTT	CASSEGFEAPTGELFF
-	TRBJ2-1	TRBV7-9	-	TGTGCCAGCAGCTTAGCTGGAGGGCCTTCCAATGAGCAGTTCTTC	CASSLAGGPSNEQFF
-	TRBJ2-3	TRBV30	-	TGTGCCTGGGATACAGGGACAGATACGCAGTATTTT	CAWDTGTDTQYF
-	TRBJ1-1	TRBV5-4	-	TGTGCCAGCAGCTACAAAACAGTGAACACTGAAGCTTTCTTT	CASSYKTVNTEAFF
-	TRBJ2-1	TRBV15	TRBD2	TGTGCCACCAGCAGAGAGCTGGCGGGGGGGCCCAATGAGCAGTTCTTC	CATSRELAGGPNEQFF
-	TRBJ1-2	TRBV6-5	-	TGTGCCAGCAAAAGACACAACTATGGCTACACCTTC	CASKRHNYGYTF